One and the same sample provided the 27 T cell receptor beta chains below, sequenced in a study of identifying expanded T cells in peripheral blood. This table comes from immunoSEQ multiplex PCR, and its TCRdb copy is limited to in-frame clones, with some not included. The table records 80,000 to 90,000 clones, around 85% of them present only once. Sequenced material: blood. The receptor source for this set is a person aged 18 to 75 in good health.

The V call is TRBV7-9, the J call TRBJ2-3; TRBD2 agrees at 11 bases. Germline V CDR1 and CDR2: SEHNR, FQNEAQ (reference sequence). With V trimmed by 0 bases and J by 2 bases, 4 bases remained unmatched. The CDR3 contains 17 residues. CDR3 residues: CASSLAKTSGVTDTQYF. The CDR3 region has the DNA TGTGCCAGCAGCTTAGCGAAGACTAGCGGGGTCACAGATACGCAGTATTTT.

The genes are TRBV10-3 and TRBJ2-5; perhaps D is TRBD1 or TRBD2 (6 bases each). This CDR3 is built from 13 residues. The germline gives CDR1 ENHRY, CDR2 SYGVKD. Trimming removed 6 bases at V and 4 bases at J, with 12 bases between. The CDR3 protein is CAIRPEGGETQYF. DNA of the CDR3: TGTGCCATCAGGCCCGAGGGGGGAGAGACCCAGTACTTC.

This rearrangement joins TRBV18 to TRBJ1-6; 8 nucleotides align to TRBD1. Germline CDR1 and CDR2: KGHSH and LQKENI. J was trimmed by 2 bases and V by 4 bases; bases with no gene match: 10. This CDR3 spans 18 amino acids. CDR3 DNA sequence: TGTGCCAGCTCACGGGACAGGCTCGGAAGCCCCTATAATTCACCCCTCCACTTT. Translating it yields CASSRDRLGSPYNSPLHF.

The chain is built from TRBV9 and TRBJ1-6, with 9 bases matching TRBD1. This CDR3 has 15 residues. After removal of 4 bases from V and 9 bases from J, the junction contained 8 bases not matched to a gene. Germline V gene data show CDR1 as SGDLS and CDR2 as YYNGEE. In DNA, the CDR3 is TGTGCCAGCAGCACACGGACAGGGGTCGGTTCACCCCTCCACTTT. Residues: CASSTRTGVGSPLHF.

The chain has TRBV6-1 and TRBJ1-2, with TRBD1 identical over 10 bases. This CDR3 is built from 13 residues. Germline V gene lookup returns CDR1 MNHNS and CDR2 SASEGT. The ends lost 6 bases at V and 7 bases at J; junction bases unmatched: 5. The CDR3 sequence is CASRRDRGSGYTF. The CDR3 DNA follows: TGTGCCAGCAGGAGGGACAGGGGAAGTGGCTACACCTTC.

The chain couples TRBV10-3 to TRBJ1-2, with a tentative D call TRBD1 (5 bases). Germline-derived CDR1 and CDR2 are ENHRY and SYGVKD. The ends were cut back, 2 bases at V and 0 bases at J, with 7 bases in the middle. There are 14 residues in the CDR3. In DNA, the CDR3 is TGTGCCATCAGTGAGGTAGGGGCTAACTATGGCTACACCTTC. This gives the protein CAISEVGANYGYTF.

The chain is built from TRBV11-2 and TRBJ2-7; no definite D call. The CDR3 loop spans 12 amino acids. V was shortened by 1 base and J by 7 bases, with 8 bases between the two germline ends. Germline CDR1 SGHAT, CDR2 FQNNGV. The CDR3 DNA is TGTGCCAGCAGCTTAGTGGGTAGGGAGCAGTACTTC. Amino acids: CASSLVGREQYF.

The chain employs TRBV7-2 and TRBJ1-4, with 7 bases identical to TRBD1. This CDR3 spans 15 amino acids. Looked up from germline, CDR1 is SGHTA and CDR2 is FQGNSA. The V gene end was trimmed by 5 bases and the J gene end by 10 bases; junction bases not matched to a gene: 13. The CDR3 loop reads CASSPAGTAVGKLFF. The CDR3 coding sequence is TGTGCCAGCAGCCCAGCCGGGACAGCCGTCGGAAAACTGTTTTTT.

This chain links TRBV18 with TRBJ1-1; 7 bases line up with TRBD1. The germline V gene encodes CDR1 KGHSH and CDR2 LQKENI. V lost 3 bases and J lost 0; bases outside the gene matches: 1. The CDR3 spans 14 residues. CDR3 DNA sequence: TGTGCCAGCTCACCGACAGGGTTGAACACTGAAGCTTTCTTT. It is translated as CASSPTGLNTEAFF.

This rearrangement joins TRBV6-5 to TRBJ1-3, with D possibly TRBD1 on 5 matching bases. The germline V and J ends were trimmed by 6 bases and 2 bases, with 11 bases remaining between them. Germline CDR1 and CDR2: MNHEY and SVGAGI. The CDR3 is 14 amino acids. CDR3 nucleotide sequence: TGTGCCAGCAGGCGGGACGGAGCTGGAAACACCATATATTTT. Translated, it gives CASRRDGAGNTIYF.

The rearrangement uses TRBV6-5 and TRBJ1-2; D not resolved. The germline V gene encodes CDR1 MNHEY and CDR2 SVGAGI. The V end was cut by 4 bases, the J end by 8 bases, with 14 bases between. The CDR3 loop spans 13 amino acids. CDR3: CASSFGLSAGYTF. CDR3 DNA: TGTGCCAGCAGTTTTGGTCTGTCGGCAGGCTACACCTTC.

The sample holds a few counts of this clone. This chain joins TRBV7-9 and TRBJ1-5; no firm D call. Germline V CDR1 and CDR2: SEHNR, FQNEAQ (reference sequence). The CDR3 consists of 15 residues. The V and J ends lost 3 bases and 4 bases respectively, with 13 bases between them. The CDR3 protein is CASSLGGVGNQPQHF. Written as DNA, the CDR3 is TGTGCCAGCAGCTTGGGCGGGGTTGGAAATCAGCCCCAGCATTTT.

The chain uses TRBV30 and TRBJ1-2; perhaps TRBD1 as D (5 bases). The CDR3 has 13 amino acids. V was clipped by 3 bases and J by 6 bases, with 14 bases between them. The germline V gene encodes CDR1 GTSNPN and CDR2 SVGIG (reference sequence). CDR3 nucleotide sequence: TGTGCCTGGAGCGTCGGGGGGATGAATGGCTACACCTTC. Protein sequence: CAWSVGGMNGYTF.

This sequence joins TRBV4-3 and TRBJ2-3; D unclear. V was clipped by 3 bases and J by 3 bases, with 16 bases between them. Germline V gene lookup returns CDR1 LGHNA and CDR2 YSLEER. The CDR3 sequence is 16 residues long. CDR3 amino acids: CASSQSRAVGTDTQYF. For the CDR3, the DNA is TGCGCCAGCAGCCAGAGTAGGGCAGTAGGGACAGATACGCAGTATTTT.

This clone was counted only a few times. The J gene is TRBJ2-5, the V gene TRBV2; the D gene is possibly TRBD2 (5 bases). This CDR3 spans 16 amino acids. Germline CDR1 is SNHLY and CDR2 is FYNNEI. The germline V and J ends were trimmed by 0 bases and 1 base, with 12 bases remaining between them. The DNA for the CDR3 is TGTGCCAGCAGTGAAGCGCGGGCCAGCTCCCAAGAGACCCAGTACTTC. Protein sequence: CASSEARASSQETQYF. Full variable domain (missing parts from reference TRBV2 and TRBJ2-5): EPEVTQTPSHQVTQMGQEVILRCVPISNHLYFYWYRQILGQKVEFLVSFYNNEISEKSEIFDDQFSVERPDGSNFTLKIRSTKLEDSAMYFCASSEARASSQETQYFGPGTRLLVL.

The chain uses TRBV11-2 and TRBJ1-6, with 8 nucleotides matching TRBD1. V lost 2 bases and J lost 7; bases outside the gene matches: 1. The CDR3 length is 14 residues. Germline V gene lookup returns CDR1 SGHAT and CDR2 FQNNGV. DNA of the CDR3: TGTGCCAGCAGCTTATCAGGGGGCAATTCACCCCTCCACTTT. It is translated as CASSLSGGNSPLHF.

This clone was detected once. The same CDR3 can be traced to other DNA sequences in this sample. The chain couples TRBV5-6 to TRBJ1-3; D not resolved. The CDR3 has 15 residues. Germline lookup yields CDR1 SGHDT and CDR2 YYEEEE. V shed 1 base and J shed 0 bases, with 8 bases lying between them. CDR3: CASSLSGSSGNTIYF. DNA for the CDR3: TGTGCCAGCAGCTTGAGCGGGAGCTCTGGAAACACCATATATTTT.

The chain recombines TRBV19 with TRBJ2-5; 7 bases line up with TRBD1. J gave up 3 bases and V 8 bases, and 6 bases lay outside the gene matches. This CDR3 comprises 13 residues. Germline CDR1 reads LNHDA; CDR2 reads SQIVND (reference sequence). Here the CDR3 DNA reads TGTGCCAGTGCCGGGACAGAGAAAGAGACCCAGTACTTC. Translated, it gives CASAGTEKETQYF. The entire variable domain, with the rest obtained from reference TRBV19 and TRBJ2-5, is as follows: DGGITQSPKYLFRKEGQNVTLSCEQNLNHDAMYWYRQDPGQGLRLIYYSQIVNDFQKGDIAEGYSVSREKKESFPLTVTSAQKNPTAFYLCASAGTEKETQYFGPGTRLLVL.

This clone was recorded only once. The chain carries TRBV7-2 and TRBJ1-1; the match to TRBD1 covers 8 bases. This CDR3 spans 16 amino acids. V lost 4 bases, J lost 1 base, and 8 bases stayed unmatched. Germline V CDR1 and CDR2: SGHTA, FQGNSA. The CDR3: CASSSYRQGRNTEAFF. The CDR3 DNA follows: TGTGCCAGCAGCTCCTATCGACAGGGGAGGAACACTGAAGCTTTCTTT. Full variable domain (missing parts from reference TRBV7-2 and TRBJ1-1): GAGVSQSPSNKVTEKGKDVELRCDPISGHTALYWYRQSLGQGLEFLIYFQGNSAPDKSGLPSDRFSAERTGGSVSTLTIQRTQQEDSAVYLCASSSYRQGRNTEAFFGQGTRLTVV.

The chain recombines TRBV30 with TRBJ1-3; TRBD1 matches 8 bases. V lost 3 bases, J lost 3 bases, and 10 bases stayed unmatched. CDR1 and CDR2 from the germline V gene are GTSNPN and SVGIG (reference sequence). The CDR3 runs to 16 residues. As DNA, the CDR3 is TGTGCCTGGAGCGCCACCGGGACAGGCGGTGGAAACACCATATATTTT. It codes for CAWSATGTGGGNTIYF.

The rearrangement uses TRBV5-1 and TRBJ1-4, with D uncertain. Per the germline V gene, CDR1 is SGHRS and CDR2 is YFSETQ. This CDR3 is built from 16 residues. Trimming shortened V by 3 bases and J by 5 bases, and 17 bases separated the two germline ends. The CDR3 region is CASSSAITRGNEKLFF. CDR3 bases: TGCGCCAGCAGCTCGGCGATAACACGGGGAAATGAAAAACTGTTTTTT.

This chain connects TRBV13 to TRBJ2-3; D gene uncertain. Germline CDR1 reads PRHDT; CDR2 reads FYEKMQ (reference sequence). The CDR3 consists of 14 residues. The germline V and J ends were trimmed by 6 bases and 0 bases, with 10 bases remaining between them. CDR3 protein: CASSTVSSTDTQYF. CDR3 coding DNA: TGTGCCAGCAGTACTGTTTCTAGCACAGATACGCAGTATTTT. Combining the CDR3 with reference TRBV13 and TRBJ2-3 gives the whole variable domain AAGVIQSPRHLIKEKRETATLKCYPIPRHDTVYWYQQGPGQDPQFLISFYEKMQSDKGSIPDRFSAQQFSDYHSELNMSSLELGDSALYFCASSTVSSTDTQYFGPGTRLTVL.

The chain employs TRBV18 and TRBJ1-1; D ambiguous. Germline V gene sequence: CDR1 KGHSH, CDR2 LQKENI. The germline V and J ends were trimmed by 5 bases and 8 bases, with 15 bases remaining between them. The CDR3 runs 13 residues. The CDR3: CASSAQALLEAFF. CDR3 bases: TGTGCCAGCTCAGCACAAGCCCTCCTGGAAGCTTTCTTT.

V gene TRBV27 combines with J gene TRBJ1-3; D call uncertain. The germline gives CDR1 MNHEY, CDR2 SMNVEV (reference sequence). This CDR3 contains 14 residues. The V end was cut by 0 bases, the J end by 2 bases, with 5 bases between. The CDR3 spells CASSLSLPGNTIYF. The CDR3 DNA sequence: TGTGCCAGCAGTTTATCCCTGCCTGGAAACACCATATATTTT.

V gene TRBV29-1 combines with J gene TRBJ2-1; D possibly uses TRBD1 or TRBD2 (5 bases each). V was cut by 4 bases and J by 6 bases, with 13 bases left in between. The CDR3 is 13 amino acids. Germline-derived CDR1 and CDR2 are SQVTM and ANQGSEA. The CDR3 DNA reads TGCAGCGTTGGGGACGGAATTAGCAATGAGCAGTTCTTC. It translates to CSVGDGISNEQFF.

This clone was counted between two and nine times. The chain is built from TRBV10-2 and TRBJ1-5; the D gene is possibly TRBD1 (6 bases). Germline assignment: CDR1 WSHSY and CDR2 SAAADI. V lost 4 bases, J lost 4 bases, and 11 bases lay in between. CDR3 size: 14 residues. CDR3 sequence reads: CASSVPGVNQPQHF. The CDR3 coding sequence is TGCGCCAGCAGTGTCCCAGGGGTGAATCAGCCCCAGCATTTT.

CDR3 nucleotides: TGTGCCAGCAGCGCAGGGACGAGGAGAGAAGCTTTCTTT. The encoded protein is CASSAGTRREAFF. V is TRBV7-3 and J is TRBJ1-1, with a possible D match to TRBD1 (5 bases). Germline values: CDR1 SGHTA, CDR2 FQGTGA. The CDR3 length is 13 residues. V was shortened by 5 bases and J by 8 bases, with 15 bases between the two germline ends.